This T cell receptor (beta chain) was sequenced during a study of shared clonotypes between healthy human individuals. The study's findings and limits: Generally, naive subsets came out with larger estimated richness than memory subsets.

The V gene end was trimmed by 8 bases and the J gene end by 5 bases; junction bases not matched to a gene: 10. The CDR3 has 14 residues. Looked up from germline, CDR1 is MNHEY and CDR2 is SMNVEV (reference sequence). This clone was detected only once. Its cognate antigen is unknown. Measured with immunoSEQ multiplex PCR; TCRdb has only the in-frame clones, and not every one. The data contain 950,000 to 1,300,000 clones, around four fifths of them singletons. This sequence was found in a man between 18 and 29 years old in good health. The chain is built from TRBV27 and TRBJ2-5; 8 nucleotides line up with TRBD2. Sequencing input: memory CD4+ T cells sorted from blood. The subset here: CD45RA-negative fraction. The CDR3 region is CASGSAGAWETQYF. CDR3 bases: TGTGCCAGCGGATCAGCGGGAGCGTGGGAGACCCAGTACTTC.